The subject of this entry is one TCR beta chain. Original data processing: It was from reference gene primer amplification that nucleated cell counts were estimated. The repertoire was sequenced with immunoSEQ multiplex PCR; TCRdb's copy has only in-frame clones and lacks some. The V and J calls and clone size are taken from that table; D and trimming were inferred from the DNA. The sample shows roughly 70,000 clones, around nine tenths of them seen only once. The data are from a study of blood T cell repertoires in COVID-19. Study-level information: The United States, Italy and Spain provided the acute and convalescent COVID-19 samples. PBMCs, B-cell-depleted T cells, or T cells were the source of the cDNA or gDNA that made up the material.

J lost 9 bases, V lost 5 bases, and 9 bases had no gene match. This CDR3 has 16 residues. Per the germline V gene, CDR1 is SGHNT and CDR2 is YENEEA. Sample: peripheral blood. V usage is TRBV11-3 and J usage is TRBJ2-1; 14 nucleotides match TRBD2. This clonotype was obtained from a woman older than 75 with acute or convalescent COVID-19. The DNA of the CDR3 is TGTGCCAGCAGCAAGCGACTAGCGGGAGGGCCCAGTGAGCAGTTCTTC. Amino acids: CASSKRLAGGPSEQFF.